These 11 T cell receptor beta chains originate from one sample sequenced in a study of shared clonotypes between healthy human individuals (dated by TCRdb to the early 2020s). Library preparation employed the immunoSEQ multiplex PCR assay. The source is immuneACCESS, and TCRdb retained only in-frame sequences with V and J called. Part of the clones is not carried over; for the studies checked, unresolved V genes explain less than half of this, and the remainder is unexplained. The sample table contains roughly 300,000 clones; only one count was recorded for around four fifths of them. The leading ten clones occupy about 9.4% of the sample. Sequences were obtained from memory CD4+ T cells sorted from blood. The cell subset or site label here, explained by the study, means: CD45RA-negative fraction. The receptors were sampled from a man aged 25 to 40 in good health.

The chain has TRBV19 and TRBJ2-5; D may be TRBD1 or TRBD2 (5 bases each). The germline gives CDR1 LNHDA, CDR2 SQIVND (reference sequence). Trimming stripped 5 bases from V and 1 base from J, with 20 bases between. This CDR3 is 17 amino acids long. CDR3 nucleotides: TGTGCCAGTAGTCCCTTCCCGGGACGTCCTGTCCAAGAGACCCAGTACTTC. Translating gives CASSPFPGRPVQETQYF.

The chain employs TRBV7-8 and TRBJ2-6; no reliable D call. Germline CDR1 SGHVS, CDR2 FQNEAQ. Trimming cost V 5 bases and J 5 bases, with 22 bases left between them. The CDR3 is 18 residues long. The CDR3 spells CASSKIPFTQSRANVLTF. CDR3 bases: TGTGCCAGCAGCAAGATTCCGTTTACCCAAAGTCGGGCCAACGTCCTGACTTTC.

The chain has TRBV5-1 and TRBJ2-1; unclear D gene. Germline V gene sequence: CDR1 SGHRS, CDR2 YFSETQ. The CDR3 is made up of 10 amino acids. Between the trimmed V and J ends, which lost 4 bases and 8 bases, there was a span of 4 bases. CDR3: CASSGHEQFF. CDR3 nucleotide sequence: TGCGCCAGCAGCGGGCATGAGCAGTTCTTC.

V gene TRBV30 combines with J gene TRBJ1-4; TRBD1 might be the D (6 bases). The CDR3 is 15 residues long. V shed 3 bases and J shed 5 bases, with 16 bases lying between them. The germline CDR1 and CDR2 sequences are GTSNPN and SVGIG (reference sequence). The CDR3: CAWRRGQGGNEKLFF. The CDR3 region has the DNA TGTGCCTGGAGACGGGGACAAGGGGGGAATGAAAAACTGTTTTTT.

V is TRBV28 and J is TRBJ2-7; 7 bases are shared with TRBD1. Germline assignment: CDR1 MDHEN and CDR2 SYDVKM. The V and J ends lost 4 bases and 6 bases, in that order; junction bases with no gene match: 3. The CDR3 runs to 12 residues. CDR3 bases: TGTGCCAGCAGTTCGACAGGGCCCGAGCAGTACTTC. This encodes CASSSTGPEQYF. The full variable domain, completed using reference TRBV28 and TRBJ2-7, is DVKVTQSSRYLVKRTGEKVFLECVQDMDHENMFWYRQDPGLGLRLIYFSYDVKMKEKGDIPEGYSVSREKKERFSLILESASTNQTSMYLCASSSTGPEQYFGPGTRLTVT.

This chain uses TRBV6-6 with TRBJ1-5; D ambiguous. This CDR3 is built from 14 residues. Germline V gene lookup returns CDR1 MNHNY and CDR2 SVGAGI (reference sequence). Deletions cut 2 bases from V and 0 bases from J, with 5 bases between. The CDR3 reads CASSYGSSNQPQHF. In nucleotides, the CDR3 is TGTGCCAGCAGTTACGGTAGTAGCAATCAGCCCCAGCATTTT.

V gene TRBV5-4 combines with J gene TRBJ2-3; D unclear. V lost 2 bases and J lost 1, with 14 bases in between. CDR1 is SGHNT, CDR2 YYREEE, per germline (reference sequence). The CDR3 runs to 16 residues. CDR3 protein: CASSFLGWPGTDTQYF. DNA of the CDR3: TGTGCCAGCAGCTTTCTCGGGTGGCCGGGCACAGATACGCAGTATTTT.

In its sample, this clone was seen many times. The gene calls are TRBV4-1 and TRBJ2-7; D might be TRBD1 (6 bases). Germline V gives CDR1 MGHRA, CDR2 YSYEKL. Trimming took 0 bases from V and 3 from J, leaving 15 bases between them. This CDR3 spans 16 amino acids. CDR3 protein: CASSQEGQGPYYEQYF. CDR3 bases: TGCGCCAGCAGCCAAGAAGGGCAGGGGCCCTACTACGAGCAGTACTTC.

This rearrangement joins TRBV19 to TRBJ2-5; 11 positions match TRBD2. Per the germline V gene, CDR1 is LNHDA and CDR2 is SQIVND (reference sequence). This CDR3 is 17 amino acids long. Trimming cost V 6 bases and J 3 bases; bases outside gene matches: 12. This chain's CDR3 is CASSKIAGGKIKETQYF. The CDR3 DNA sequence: TGTGCCAGTAGCAAAATAGCGGGAGGGAAAATTAAAGAGACCCAGTACTTC.

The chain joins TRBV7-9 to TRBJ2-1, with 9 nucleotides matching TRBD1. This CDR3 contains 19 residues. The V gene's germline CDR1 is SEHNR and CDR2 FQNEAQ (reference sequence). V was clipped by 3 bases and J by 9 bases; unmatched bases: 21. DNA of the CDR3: TGTGCCAGCAGCTTTGGGACAGGGTTCGGCGGGAGCGCCTCGGGTGAGCAGTTCTTC. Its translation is CASSFGTGFGGSASGEQFF.

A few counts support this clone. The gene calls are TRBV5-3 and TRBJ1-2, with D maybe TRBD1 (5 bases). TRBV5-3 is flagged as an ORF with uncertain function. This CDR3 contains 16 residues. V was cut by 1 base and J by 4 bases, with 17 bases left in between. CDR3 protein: CARSLRPQTVFYGYTF. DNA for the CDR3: TGTGCCAGAAGCTTGAGGCCCCAGACAGTGTTCTATGGCTACACCTTC.